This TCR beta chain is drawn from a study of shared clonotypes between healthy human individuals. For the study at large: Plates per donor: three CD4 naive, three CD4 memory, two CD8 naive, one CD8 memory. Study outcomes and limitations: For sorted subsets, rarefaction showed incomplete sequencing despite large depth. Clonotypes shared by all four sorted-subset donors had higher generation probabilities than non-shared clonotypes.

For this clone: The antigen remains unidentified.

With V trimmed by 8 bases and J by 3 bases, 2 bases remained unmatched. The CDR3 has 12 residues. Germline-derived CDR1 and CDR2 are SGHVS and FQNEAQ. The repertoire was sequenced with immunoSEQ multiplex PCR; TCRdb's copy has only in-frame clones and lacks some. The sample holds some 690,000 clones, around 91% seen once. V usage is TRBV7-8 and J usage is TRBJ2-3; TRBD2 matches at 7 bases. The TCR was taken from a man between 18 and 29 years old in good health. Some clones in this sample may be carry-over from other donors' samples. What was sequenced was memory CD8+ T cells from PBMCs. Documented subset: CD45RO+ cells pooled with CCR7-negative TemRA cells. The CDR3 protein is CASWEGTDTQYF. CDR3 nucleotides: TGTGCCAGCTGGGAGGGTACAGATACGCAGTATTTT.